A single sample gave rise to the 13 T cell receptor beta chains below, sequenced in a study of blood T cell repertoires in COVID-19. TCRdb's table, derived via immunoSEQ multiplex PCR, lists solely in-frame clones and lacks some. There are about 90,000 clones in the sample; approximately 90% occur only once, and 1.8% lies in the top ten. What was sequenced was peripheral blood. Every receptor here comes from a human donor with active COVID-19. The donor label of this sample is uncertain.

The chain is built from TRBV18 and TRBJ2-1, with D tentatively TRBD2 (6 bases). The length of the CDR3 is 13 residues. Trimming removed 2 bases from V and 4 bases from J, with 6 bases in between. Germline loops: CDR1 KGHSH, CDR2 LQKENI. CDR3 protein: CASSPGGYNEQFF. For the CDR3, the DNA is TGTGCCAGCTCACCAGGGGGGTACAATGAGCAGTTCTTC.

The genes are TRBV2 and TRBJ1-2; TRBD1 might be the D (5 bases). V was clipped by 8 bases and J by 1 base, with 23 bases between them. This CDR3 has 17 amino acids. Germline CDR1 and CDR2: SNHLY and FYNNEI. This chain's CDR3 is CASGPGTETTSNYGYTF. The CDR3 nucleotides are TGTGCCAGCGGACCCGGGACGGAGACGACTAGTAACTATGGCTACACCTTC.

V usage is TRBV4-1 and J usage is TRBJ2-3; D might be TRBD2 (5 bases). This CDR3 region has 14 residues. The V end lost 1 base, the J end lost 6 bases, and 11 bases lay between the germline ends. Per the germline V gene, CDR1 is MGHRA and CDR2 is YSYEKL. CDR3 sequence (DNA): TGCGCCAGCAGCCAAGCTCTAGCCTCCGATACGCAGTATTTT. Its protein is CASSQALASDTQYF.

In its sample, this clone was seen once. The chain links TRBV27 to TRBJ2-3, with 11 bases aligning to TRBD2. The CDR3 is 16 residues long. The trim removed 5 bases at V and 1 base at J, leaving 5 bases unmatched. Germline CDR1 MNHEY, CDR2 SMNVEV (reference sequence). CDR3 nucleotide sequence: TGTGCCAGCAGTAATATAGCGGGGGGGGGCACAGATACGCAGTATTTT. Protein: CASSNIAGGGTDTQYF.

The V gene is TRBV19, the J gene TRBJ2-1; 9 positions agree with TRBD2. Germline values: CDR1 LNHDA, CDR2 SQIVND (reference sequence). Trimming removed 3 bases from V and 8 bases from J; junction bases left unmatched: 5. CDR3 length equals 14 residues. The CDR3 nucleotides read TGTGCCAGTAGTATCGGCGCGGGGGGGGATGAGCAGTTCTTC. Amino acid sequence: CASSIGAGGDEQFF.

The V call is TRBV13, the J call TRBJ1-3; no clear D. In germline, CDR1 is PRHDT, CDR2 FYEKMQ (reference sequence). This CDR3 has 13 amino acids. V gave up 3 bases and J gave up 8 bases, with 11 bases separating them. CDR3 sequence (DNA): TGTGCCAGCAGCTTCTCACAGAGGGACACCATATATTTT. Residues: CASSFSQRDTIYF. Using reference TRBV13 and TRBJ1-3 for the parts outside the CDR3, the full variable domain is AAGVIQSPRHLIKEKRETATLKCYPIPRHDTVYWYQQGPGQDPQFLISFYEKMQSDKGSIPDRFSAQQFSDYHSELNMSSLELGDSALYFCASSFSQRDTIYFGEGSWLTVV.

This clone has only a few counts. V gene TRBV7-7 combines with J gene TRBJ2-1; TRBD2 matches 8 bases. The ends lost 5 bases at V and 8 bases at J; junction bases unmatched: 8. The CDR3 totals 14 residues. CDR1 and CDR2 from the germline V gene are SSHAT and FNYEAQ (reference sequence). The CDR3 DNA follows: TGTGCCAGCAGCAAGGGACTAGAATACGATGAGCAGTTCTTC. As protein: CASSKGLEYDEQFF.

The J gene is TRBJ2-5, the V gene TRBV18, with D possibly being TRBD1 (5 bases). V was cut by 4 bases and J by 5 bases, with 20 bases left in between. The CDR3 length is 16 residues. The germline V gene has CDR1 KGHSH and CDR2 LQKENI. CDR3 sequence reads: CASSHRPSLSGETQYF. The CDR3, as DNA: TGTGCCAGCTCACACAGGCCCTCCCTTTCTGGGGAGACCCAGTACTTC.

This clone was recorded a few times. In nucleotides, the CDR3 is TGTGCCAGCAGTTACTCGATTGGGGAACAGGGATCCTATGGCTACACCTTC. Encoded protein: CASSYSIGEQGSYGYTF. The V gene is TRBV6-2 or TRBV6-3, the J gene TRBJ1-2, with D possibly being TRBD1 (6 bases). V dropped 0 bases and J dropped 4 bases, with 18 bases sitting between them. This CDR3 has 17 residues. Germline V CDR1 and CDR2: MNHEY, SVGEGT.

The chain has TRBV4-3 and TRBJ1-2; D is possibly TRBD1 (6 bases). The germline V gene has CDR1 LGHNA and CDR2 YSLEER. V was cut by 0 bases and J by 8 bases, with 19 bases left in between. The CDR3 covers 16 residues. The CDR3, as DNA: TGCGCCAGCAGCCAAGATATCGGGCAGGGGAGAGGGGGCTACACCTTC. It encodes CASSQDIGQGRGGYTF.

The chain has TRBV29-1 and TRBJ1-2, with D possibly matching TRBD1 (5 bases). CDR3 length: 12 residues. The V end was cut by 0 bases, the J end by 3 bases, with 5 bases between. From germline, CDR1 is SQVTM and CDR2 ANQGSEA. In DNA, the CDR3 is TGCAGCGTTGAAGACAGGGACTATGGCTACACCTTC. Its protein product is CSVEDRDYGYTF.

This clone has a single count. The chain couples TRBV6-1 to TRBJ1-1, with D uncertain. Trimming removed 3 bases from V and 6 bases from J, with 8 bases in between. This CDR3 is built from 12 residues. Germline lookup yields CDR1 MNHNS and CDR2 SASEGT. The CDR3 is CASSDGGPEAFF. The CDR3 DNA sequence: TGTGCCAGCAGTGATGGAGGGCCTGAAGCTTTCTTT.

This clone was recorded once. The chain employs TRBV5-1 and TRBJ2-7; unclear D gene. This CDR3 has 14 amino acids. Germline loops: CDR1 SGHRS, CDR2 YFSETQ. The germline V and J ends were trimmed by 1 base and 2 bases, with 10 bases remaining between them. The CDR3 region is CASSLYGGTYEQYF. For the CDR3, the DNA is TGCGCCAGCAGCTTGTATGGCGGAACCTACGAGCAGTACTTC.